This T cell receptor beta chain came from a study of T cell repertoires in cytomegalovirus infection. The wider study: Use of recently identified HLA-C-restricted and well-studied HLA-B-restricted CMV epitopes was part of the study. Both CMV infection and a matching HLA type were indicated by public TCR beta signatures.

A note on this clonotype: The antigen remains undetermined.

TCRdb re-analysed the reads in MiXCR, keeping a single row per CDR3 protein. The sample has about 340,000 distinct CDR3 sequences, 25% to 35% seen once. General study results and limits: Carriers of CMV and the relevant HLA type were discriminated by public TCR beta frequency. The study found HLA-C-restricted CMV-specific TCR beta clonotypes dominating the ex vivo response.

V lost 5 bases and J lost 6; bases outside the gene matches: 10. CDR1 SGHAT and CDR2 FQNNGV come from the germline V gene. The CDR3 spans 15 residues. V is TRBV11-2 and J is TRBJ2-4; 7 bases match TRBD1. Specimen: cultured PBMCs, collected from culture after CMV antigen stimulation. This TCR derives from a human donor in good health (CMV status not recorded). Some clones in this sample may be carry-over from other donors' samples. The CDR3 spells CASSTLTGDPNIQYF. The CDR3 region has the DNA TGTGCCAGCAGCACCCTCACAGGGGACCCAAACATTCAGTACTTC.